This T cell receptor beta chain was recovered during a study of beta chain features in type 1 diabetes. Regarding the study as a whole: Insertions at VDJ junctions were less frequent in type 1 diabetes patients. These patients also deleted more nucleotides at the same junctions. Significant though moderate, a shortening of TCRB CDR3s appeared in all four CD4+ subsets of Type 1 diabetes patients. The similarity of naive, central memory and Treg TCRB repertoires appeared greater among patients than among healthy donors.

Looked up from germline, CDR1 is SGHRS and CDR2 is YFSETQ. The V segment lost 1 base and the J segment 10 bases; nucleotides outside the gene matches: 2. This CDR3 spans 12 amino acids. As to this clone: What it binds is unknown.

Expressed TCRB transcripts got sequenced, as all isolated RNA was reverse transcribed. Sequenced by immunoSEQ multiplex PCR; TCRdb stores in-frame clones only, minus some. This sample has 250,000 or so clones, with 20% found just once. V and J are TRBV5-1 and TRBJ2-1, with 7 bases aligning to TRBD2. The receptor was isolated from a woman aged 40 to 50 with type 1 diabetes. The sequencing input was naive CD4+ T cells from blood. The CDR3 DNA reads as TGCGCCAGCAGCTTGCCAGCGGGGGAGCAGTTCTTC. It encodes CASSLPAGEQFF.